Listed below are T cell receptor beta chains from one sample, sequenced in a study of vaccination effects on CD4 cells after COVID-19. No antigen is known for these receptors. Produced via immunoSEQ multiplex PCR; TCRdb's table is partial and in-frame only. Of 20,000 to 25,000 clones in the sample, 65% to 80% are singletons; the top ten hold around 10%. The sequencing used CD4+ T cells from PBMCs cultured with HCoV-NL63 spike peptides, collected before COVID-19 vaccination. These receptors originate from a human donor who received a COVID-19 vaccine. Each CDR3 is given with its conserved first and last residue. Fields, in order: D gene, J gene, V gene, clone size, CDR3 protein, CDR3 DNA. The D gene is left open where the match is weak. Where a row states a size, it is once, few, many or the class of an expanded clone; other rows omit it.

D gene: .; J gene: TRBJ1-4; V gene: TRBV25-1; clone size: .; CDR3 protein: CASSEQGANEKLFF; CDR3 DNA: TGTGCCAGCAGTGAACAAGGAGCTAATGAAAAACTGTTTTTT
D gene: TRBD1; J gene: TRBJ1-2; V gene: TRBV10-3; clone size: .; CDR3 protein: CAISAFSGTALGYTF; CDR3 DNA: TGTGCCATCAGTGCGTTCTCCGGGACAGCACTTGGCTACACCTTC
D gene: TRBD2; J gene: TRBJ2-1; V gene: TRBV2; clone size: .; CDR3 protein: CASSESGSTGNEQFF; CDR3 DNA: TGTGCCAGCAGCGAAAGCGGGAGTACCGGCAATGAGCAGTTCTTC
D gene: .; J gene: TRBJ1-5; V gene: TRBV5-6; clone size: .; CDR3 protein: CASSLGRPRQPQHF; CDR3 DNA: TGTGCCAGCAGCTTGGGGCGCCCGAGACAGCCCCAGCATTTT
D gene: .; J gene: TRBJ2-7; V gene: TRBV9; clone size: .; CDR3 protein: CASSPTTGIPYEQYF; CDR3 DNA: TGTGCCAGCAGCCCCACTACAGGGATTCCCTACGAGCAGTACTTC
D gene: TRBD1; J gene: TRBJ2-3; V gene: TRBV5-4; clone size: .; CDR3 protein: CASSLAPPGQGPDTQYF; CDR3 DNA: TGTGCCAGCAGCTTGGCCCCCCCGGGACAGGGTCCAGATACGCAGTATTTT
D gene: TRBD2; J gene: TRBJ2-1; V gene: TRBV4-1; clone size: .; CDR3 protein: CASSQVVGRRSYNEQFF; CDR3 DNA: TGCGCCAGCAGCCAAGTGGTCGGGAGGCGCTCCTACAATGAGCAGTTCTTC
D gene: .; J gene: TRBJ1-5; V gene: TRBV18; clone size: .; CDR3 protein: CASSPAQGPTQNQPQHF; CDR3 DNA: TGTGCCAGCTCACCCGCACAAGGACCCACACAAAATCAGCCCCAGCATTTT
D gene: .; J gene: TRBJ1-1; V gene: TRBV6-5; clone size: .; CDR3 protein: CASSTRGRAEAFF; CDR3 DNA: TGTGCCAGCAGTACCAGGGGTAGAGCTGAAGCTTTCTTT
D gene: .; J gene: TRBJ2-7; V gene: TRBV19; clone size: .; CDR3 protein: CASSIDLGIYEQYF; CDR3 DNA: TGTGCCAGTAGTATAGATCTTGGCATTTACGAGCAGTACTTC
D gene: TRBD1; J gene: TRBJ1-4; V gene: TRBV24-1; clone size: few; CDR3 protein: CATSAGQGEGHEKLFF; CDR3 DNA: TGTGCCACCAGTGCTGGACAGGGAGAAGGGCATGAAAAACTGTTTTTT
D gene: .; J gene: TRBJ1-3; V gene: TRBV10-1; clone size: .; CDR3 protein: CASSGQSGNTIYF; CDR3 DNA: TGCGCCAGCAGTGGACAGTCTGGAAACACCATATATTTT
D gene: .; J gene: TRBJ1-4; V gene: TRBV19; clone size: .; CDR3 protein: CASTPTAGATNEKLFF; CDR3 DNA: TGTGCCAGTACCCCGACAGCCGGTGCAACTAATGAAAAACTGTTTTTT
D gene: .; J gene: TRBJ2-3; V gene: TRBV12-3/TRBV12-4; clone size: .; CDR3 protein: CASSFVGDTQYF; CDR3 DNA: TGTGCCAGCAGTTTTGTCGGCGATACGCAGTATTTT
D gene: TRBD1; J gene: TRBJ2-7; V gene: TRBV6-5; clone size: few; CDR3 protein: CASSSPGQGVYEQYF; CDR3 DNA: TGTGCCAGCAGTTCTCCGGGACAGGGGGTATACGAGCAGTACTTC
D gene: TRBD1; J gene: TRBJ2-7; V gene: TRBV6-5; clone size: .; CDR3 protein: CASSSRGPPYEQYF; CDR3 DNA: TGTGCCAGCAGCAGCAGGGGGCCCCCCTACGAGCAGTACTTC
D gene: TRBD2; J gene: TRBJ2-1; V gene: TRBV7-9; clone size: few; CDR3 protein: CASSLRTSSNEQFF; CDR3 DNA: TGTGCCAGCAGCTTACGGACTAGCAGCAATGAGCAGTTCTTC
D gene: .; J gene: TRBJ2-3; V gene: TRBV6-2/TRBV6-3; clone size: .; CDR3 protein: CASSYSDSATDTQYF; CDR3 DNA: TGTGCCAGCAGTTACTCGGACTCCGCCACAGATACGCAGTATTTT
D gene: .; J gene: TRBJ1-2; V gene: TRBV18; clone size: .; CDR3 protein: CASSQDSRYGYTF; CDR3 DNA: TGTGCCAGCTCACAAGACAGCCGGTATGGCTACACCTTC
D gene: .; J gene: TRBJ2-3; V gene: TRBV24-1; clone size: few; CDR3 protein: CATSDLDRRTDTQYF; CDR3 DNA: TGTGCCACCAGTGATTTGGACAGACGCACAGATACGCAGTATTTT
D gene: .; J gene: TRBJ1-2; V gene: TRBV6-5; clone size: .; CDR3 protein: CASKDVRDYGYTF; CDR3 DNA: TGTGCCAGCAAAGACGTCAGGGATTATGGCTACACCTTC
D gene: TRBD2; J gene: TRBJ2-2; V gene: TRBV2; clone size: .; CDR3 protein: CASSDIGTSGANTGELFF; CDR3 DNA: TGTGCCAGCAGCGATATAGGGACTAGCGGGGCAAACACCGGGGAGCTGTTTTTT
D gene: TRBD1; J gene: TRBJ1-3; V gene: TRBV9; clone size: .; CDR3 protein: CASSVEDRGLGNTIYF; CDR3 DNA: TGTGCCAGCAGCGTAGAGGACAGGGGGCTCGGAAACACCATATATTTT
D gene: .; J gene: TRBJ2-4; V gene: TRBV2; clone size: .; CDR3 protein: CASRRAWGDLAKNIQYF; CDR3 DNA: TGTGCCAGCAGACGCGCCTGGGGGGATTTGGCCAAAAACATTCAGTACTTC
D gene: .; J gene: TRBJ2-5; V gene: TRBV5-1; clone size: .; CDR3 protein: CASSWDLQETQYF; CDR3 DNA: TGCGCCAGCAGCTGGGACCTACAAGAGACCCAGTACTTC
D gene: TRBD1; J gene: TRBJ1-1; V gene: TRBV6-5; clone size: .; CDR3 protein: CAGGTGLITEAFF; CDR3 DNA: TGTGCCGGCGGGACAGGATTGATCACTGAAGCTTTCTTT
D gene: TRBD1; J gene: TRBJ2-1; V gene: TRBV12-3/TRBV12-4; clone size: .; CDR3 protein: CASRTGLYNEQFF; CDR3 DNA: TGTGCCAGTCGGACAGGGTTATACAATGAGCAGTTCTTC
D gene: .; J gene: TRBJ2-7; V gene: TRBV5-8; clone size: once; CDR3 protein: CASSLGLPLSYEQYF; CDR3 DNA: TGTGCCAGCAGCTTGGGACTTCCCCTTTCCTACGAGCAGTACTTC
D gene: TRBD2; J gene: TRBJ2-3; V gene: TRBV18; clone size: .; CDR3 protein: CASSPGLAGDNTQYF; CDR3 DNA: TGTGCCAGCTCACCAGGGCTAGCGGGGGACAATACGCAGTATTTT
D gene: TRBD2; J gene: TRBJ2-7; V gene: TRBV3-1/TRBV3-2; clone size: .; CDR3 protein: CASSQGPGLAAYEQYF; CDR3 DNA: TGTGCCAGCAGCCAAGGCCCCGGACTAGCGGCCTACGAGCAGTACTTC
D gene: .; J gene: TRBJ2-7; V gene: TRBV5-1; clone size: few; CDR3 protein: CASSLRTVSYEQYF; CDR3 DNA: TGCGCCAGCAGCTTGAGAACGGTATCCTACGAGCAGTACTTC
D gene: TRBD1; J gene: TRBJ2-3; V gene: TRBV6-5; clone size: .; CDR3 protein: CATGQETDTQYF; CDR3 DNA: TGTGCCACAGGACAGGAGACGGATACGCAGTATTTT
D gene: .; J gene: TRBJ1-6; V gene: TRBV6-5; clone size: .; CDR3 protein: CASSYSGGGNSPLHF; CDR3 DNA: TGTGCCAGCAGTTACTCCGGGGGCGGGAATTCACCCCTCCACTTT
D gene: TRBD2; J gene: TRBJ2-3; V gene: TRBV2; clone size: .; CDR3 protein: CASSGTSGVSTDTQYF; CDR3 DNA: TGTGCCAGCAGCGGGACTAGCGGGGTTAGCACAGATACGCAGTATTTT
D gene: .; J gene: TRBJ1-5; V gene: TRBV4-1; clone size: .; CDR3 protein: CASSHPDGQPQHF; CDR3 DNA: TGCGCCAGCAGCCACCCGGACGGTCAGCCCCAGCATTTT
D gene: .; J gene: TRBJ2-5; V gene: TRBV11-1; clone size: .; CDR3 protein: CASSLGQGVKTQYF; CDR3 DNA: TGTGCCAGCAGCTTAGGCCAGGGTGTAAAGACCCAGTACTTC
D gene: .; J gene: TRBJ2-7; V gene: TRBV6-5; clone size: .; CDR3 protein: CASSSLGRVDEQYF; CDR3 DNA: TGTGCCAGCAGTTCACTAGGACGAGTGGACGAGCAGTACTTC
D gene: .; J gene: TRBJ2-1; V gene: TRBV18; clone size: .; CDR3 protein: CASSPQGITTRNEQFF; CDR3 DNA: TGTGCCAGCTCACCACAGGGGATCACAACCCGCAATGAGCAGTTCTTC
D gene: .; J gene: TRBJ1-1; V gene: TRBV7-8; clone size: .; CDR3 protein: CASSSGRQPAFF; CDR3 DNA: TGTGCCAGCAGCTCTGGGAGGCAGCCGGCTTTCTTT
D gene: .; J gene: TRBJ2-2; V gene: TRBV7-2; clone size: .; CDR3 protein: CASSLARIRLSTGELFF; CDR3 DNA: TGTGCCAGCAGCTTAGCGCGTATTAGACTCAGCACCGGGGAGCTGTTTTTT
D gene: .; J gene: TRBJ2-1; V gene: TRBV2; clone size: few; CDR3 protein: CASSADYNEQFF; CDR3 DNA: TGTGCCAGCAGTGCGGACTACAATGAGCAGTTCTTC
D gene: .; J gene: TRBJ1-1; V gene: TRBV10-1; clone size: .; CDR3 protein: CASSEVRDTEAFF; CDR3 DNA: TGCGCCAGCAGTGAGGTCCGGGACACTGAAGCTTTCTTT
D gene: .; J gene: TRBJ2-5; V gene: TRBV11-3; clone size: .; CDR3 protein: CASSELGRETQYF; CDR3 DNA: TGTGCCAGCAGCGAACTAGGGAGAGAGACCCAGTACTTC
D gene: .; J gene: TRBJ2-2; V gene: TRBV3-1/TRBV3-2; clone size: .; CDR3 protein: CASSHLSGELFF; CDR3 DNA: TGTGCCAGCAGCCATTTGTCCGGGGAGCTGTTTTTT
D gene: .; J gene: TRBJ1-4; V gene: TRBV7-8; clone size: few; CDR3 protein: CASSRATGKLFF; CDR3 DNA: TGTGCCAGCAGCCGGGCCACTGGAAAACTGTTTTTT
D gene: .; J gene: TRBJ2-7; V gene: TRBV7-7; clone size: .; CDR3 protein: CASSVAVSYEQYF; CDR3 DNA: TGTGCCAGCAGTGTGGCGGTTTCCTACGAGCAGTACTTC
D gene: .; J gene: TRBJ1-1; V gene: TRBV6-1; clone size: few; CDR3 protein: CASSELGMGTEAFF; CDR3 DNA: TGTGCCAGCAGTGAGCTGGGGATGGGCACTGAAGCTTTCTTT
D gene: .; J gene: TRBJ1-1; V gene: TRBV6-1; clone size: few; CDR3 protein: CASSEAGHTEAFF; CDR3 DNA: TGTGCCAGCAGTGAAGCCGGACACACTGAAGCTTTCTTT
D gene: .; J gene: TRBJ1-5; V gene: TRBV29-1; clone size: once; CDR3 protein: CSVDLATVNQPQHF; CDR3 DNA: TGCAGCGTTGATCTAGCGACAGTCAATCAGCCCCAGCATTTT
D gene: TRBD2; J gene: TRBJ2-1; V gene: TRBV10-1; clone size: few; CDR3 protein: CASSEYRLALLMQFF; CDR3 DNA: TGCGCCAGCAGTGAGTATCGACTAGCCCTACTAATGCAGTTCTTC
D gene: TRBD1; J gene: TRBJ1-1; V gene: TRBV12-5; clone size: once; CDR3 protein: CASGLEQGTEAFF; CDR3 DNA: TGTGCTAGTGGTTTGGAACAGGGGACTGAAGCTTTCTTT
D gene: .; J gene: TRBJ1-5; V gene: TRBV27; clone size: once; CDR3 protein: CASSFFNQPQHF; CDR3 DNA: TGTGCCAGCAGTTTCTTCAATCAGCCCCAGCATTTT
D gene: .; J gene: TRBJ2-5; V gene: TRBV29-1; clone size: .; CDR3 protein: CSVEYRFPQETQYF; CDR3 DNA: TGCAGCGTTGAATACAGGTTCCCCCAAGAGACCCAGTACTTC
D gene: TRBD2; J gene: TRBJ2-7; V gene: TRBV18; clone size: .; CDR3 protein: CASHGGLYEQYF; CDR3 DNA: TGTGCCAGTCACGGGGGGTTATACGAGCAGTACTTC
D gene: TRBD2; J gene: TRBJ2-1; V gene: TRBV20-1; clone size: .; CDR3 protein: CSASPSGSIYEQFF; CDR3 DNA: TGCAGTGCTAGTCCTAGCGGGAGTATTTATGAGCAGTTCTTC
D gene: TRBD2; J gene: TRBJ2-3; V gene: TRBV7-8; clone size: .; CDR3 protein: CASSLVPSGSVDTQYF; CDR3 DNA: TGTGCCAGCAGCTTAGTTCCTAGCGGGAGTGTGGATACGCAGTATTTT